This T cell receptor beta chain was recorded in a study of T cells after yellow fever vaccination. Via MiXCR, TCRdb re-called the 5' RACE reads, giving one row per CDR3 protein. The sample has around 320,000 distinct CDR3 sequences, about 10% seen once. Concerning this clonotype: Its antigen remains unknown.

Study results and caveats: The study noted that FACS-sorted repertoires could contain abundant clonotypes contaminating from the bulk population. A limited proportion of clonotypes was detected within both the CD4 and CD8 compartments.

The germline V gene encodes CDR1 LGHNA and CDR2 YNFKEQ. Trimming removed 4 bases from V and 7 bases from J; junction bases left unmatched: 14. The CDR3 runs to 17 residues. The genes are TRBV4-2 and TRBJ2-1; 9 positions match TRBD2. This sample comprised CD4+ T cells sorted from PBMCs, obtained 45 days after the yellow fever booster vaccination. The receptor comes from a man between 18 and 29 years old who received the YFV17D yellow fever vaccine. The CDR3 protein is CASSPLGIAGAGNEQFF. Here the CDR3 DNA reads TGTGCCAGCAGCCCTCTGGGGATAGCGGGGGCAGGTAATGAGCAGTTCTTC.